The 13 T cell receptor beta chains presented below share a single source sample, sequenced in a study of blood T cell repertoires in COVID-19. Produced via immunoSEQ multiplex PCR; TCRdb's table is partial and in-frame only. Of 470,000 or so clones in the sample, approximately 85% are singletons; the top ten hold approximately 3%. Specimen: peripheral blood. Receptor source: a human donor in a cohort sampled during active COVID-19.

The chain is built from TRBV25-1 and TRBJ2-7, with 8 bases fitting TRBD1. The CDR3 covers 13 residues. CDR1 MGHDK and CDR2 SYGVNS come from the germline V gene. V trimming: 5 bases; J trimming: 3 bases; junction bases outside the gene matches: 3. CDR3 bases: TGTGCCAGCAGTCTCGGACAGGGCTACGAGCAGTACTTC. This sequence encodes CASSLGQGYEQYF.

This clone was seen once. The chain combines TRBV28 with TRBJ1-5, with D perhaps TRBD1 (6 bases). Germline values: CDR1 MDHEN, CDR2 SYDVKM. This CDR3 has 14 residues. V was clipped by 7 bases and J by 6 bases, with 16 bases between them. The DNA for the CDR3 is TGTGCCAGCAATACATACAGGGAGGGTCAGCCCCAGCATTTT. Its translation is CASNTYREGQPQHF. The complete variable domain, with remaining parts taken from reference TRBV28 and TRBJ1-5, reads DVKVTQSSRYLVKRTGEKVFLECVQDMDHENMFWYRQDPGLGLRLIYFSYDVKMKEKGDIPEGYSVSREKKERFSLILESASTNQTSMYLCASNTYREGQPQHFGDGTRLSIL.

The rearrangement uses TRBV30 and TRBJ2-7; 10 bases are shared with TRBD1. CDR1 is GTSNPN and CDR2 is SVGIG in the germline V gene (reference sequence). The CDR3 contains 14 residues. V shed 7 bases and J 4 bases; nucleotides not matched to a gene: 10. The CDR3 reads CASSRDRGQYEQYF. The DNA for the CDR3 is TGTGCCTCCTCCCGTGACAGGGGGCAGTACGAGCAGTACTTC. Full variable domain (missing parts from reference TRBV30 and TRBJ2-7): SQTIHQWPATLVQPVGSPLSLECTVEGTSNPNLYWYRQAAGRGLQLLFYSVGIGQISSEVPQNLSASRPQDRQFILSSKKLLLSDSGFYLCASSRDRGQYEQYFGPGTRLTVT.

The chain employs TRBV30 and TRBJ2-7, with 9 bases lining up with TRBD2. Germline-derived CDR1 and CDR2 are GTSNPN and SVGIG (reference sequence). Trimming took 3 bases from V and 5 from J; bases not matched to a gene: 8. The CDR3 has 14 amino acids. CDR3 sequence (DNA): TGTGCCTGGAGACGTAGCGGGAGTCGAAACGAGCAGTACTTC. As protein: CAWRRSGSRNEQYF.

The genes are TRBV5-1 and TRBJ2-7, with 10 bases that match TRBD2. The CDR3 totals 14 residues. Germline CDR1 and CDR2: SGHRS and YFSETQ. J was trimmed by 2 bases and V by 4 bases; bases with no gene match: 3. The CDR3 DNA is TGCGCCAGCAGCGCCACTAGCGGGACCTACGAGCAGTACTTC. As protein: CASSATSGTYEQYF.

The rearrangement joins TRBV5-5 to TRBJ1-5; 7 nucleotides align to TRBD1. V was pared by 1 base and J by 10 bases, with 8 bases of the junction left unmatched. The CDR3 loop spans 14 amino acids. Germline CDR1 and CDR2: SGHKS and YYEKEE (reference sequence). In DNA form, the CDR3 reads TGTGCCAGCAGCTTGACACAGGGGCTGGGACCCCAGCATTTT. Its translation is CASSLTQGLGPQHF.

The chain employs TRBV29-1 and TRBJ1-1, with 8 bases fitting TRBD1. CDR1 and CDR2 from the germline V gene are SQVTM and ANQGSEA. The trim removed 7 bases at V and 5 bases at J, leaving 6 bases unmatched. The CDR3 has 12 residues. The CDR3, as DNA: TGCAGCGGTAAACAGGGGGGGACTGAAGCTTTCTTT. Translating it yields CSGKQGGTEAFF.

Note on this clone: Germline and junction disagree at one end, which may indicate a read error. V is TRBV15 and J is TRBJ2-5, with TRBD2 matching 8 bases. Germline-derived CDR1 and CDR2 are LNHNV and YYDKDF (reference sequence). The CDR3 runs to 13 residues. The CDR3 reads CATRRAGEETQYF. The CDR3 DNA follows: TGTGCCACCAGAAGAGCGGGGGAAGAGACCCAGTACTTC. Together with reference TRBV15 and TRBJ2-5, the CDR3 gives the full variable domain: DAMVIQNPRYQVTQFGKPVTLSCSQTLNHNVMYWYQQKSSQAPKLLFHYYDKDFNNEADTPDNFQSRRPNTSFCFLDIRSPGLGDTAMYLCATRRAGEETQYFGPGTRLLVL.

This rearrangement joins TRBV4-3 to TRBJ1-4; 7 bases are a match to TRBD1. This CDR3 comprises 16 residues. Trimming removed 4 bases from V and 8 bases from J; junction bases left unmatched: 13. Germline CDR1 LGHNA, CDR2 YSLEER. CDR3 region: CASSREPTGQEEKLFF. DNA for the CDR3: TGCGCCAGCAGCCGAGAGCCGACAGGGCAAGAAGAAAAACTGTTTTTT.

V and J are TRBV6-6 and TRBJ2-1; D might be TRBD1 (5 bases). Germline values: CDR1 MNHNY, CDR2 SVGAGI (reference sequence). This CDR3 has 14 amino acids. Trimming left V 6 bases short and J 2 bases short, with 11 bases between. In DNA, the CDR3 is TGTGCCAGCAGCCTAGGGGAACCCTACAATGAGCAGTTCTTC. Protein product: CASSLGEPYNEQFF.

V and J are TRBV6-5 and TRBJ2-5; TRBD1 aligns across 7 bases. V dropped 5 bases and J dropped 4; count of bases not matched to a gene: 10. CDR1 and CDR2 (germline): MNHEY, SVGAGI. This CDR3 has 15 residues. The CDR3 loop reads CASSTEIQGSETQYF. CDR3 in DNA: TGTGCCAGCAGTACGGAAATACAGGGGTCAGAGACCCAGTACTTC.

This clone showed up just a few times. The CDR3 spells CASSYPGREKLFF. The CDR3 region has the DNA TGTGCCAGCAGCTACCCAGGGAGGGAAAAACTGTTTTTT. This chain joins TRBV5-4 and TRBJ1-4, with D perhaps TRBD1 (5 bases). The CDR3 length is 13 residues. Germline CDR1 and CDR2: SGHNT and YYREEE (reference sequence). The ends were cut back, 3 bases at V and 8 bases at J, with 11 bases in the middle.

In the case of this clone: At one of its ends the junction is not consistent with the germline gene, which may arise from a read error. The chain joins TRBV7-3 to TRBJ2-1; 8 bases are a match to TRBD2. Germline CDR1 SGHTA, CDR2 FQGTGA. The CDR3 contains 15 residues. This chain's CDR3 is CASRVAGISDNEQFF. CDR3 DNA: TGTGCCAGCAGGGTAGCGGGGATCTCCGACAATGAGCAGTTCTTC.